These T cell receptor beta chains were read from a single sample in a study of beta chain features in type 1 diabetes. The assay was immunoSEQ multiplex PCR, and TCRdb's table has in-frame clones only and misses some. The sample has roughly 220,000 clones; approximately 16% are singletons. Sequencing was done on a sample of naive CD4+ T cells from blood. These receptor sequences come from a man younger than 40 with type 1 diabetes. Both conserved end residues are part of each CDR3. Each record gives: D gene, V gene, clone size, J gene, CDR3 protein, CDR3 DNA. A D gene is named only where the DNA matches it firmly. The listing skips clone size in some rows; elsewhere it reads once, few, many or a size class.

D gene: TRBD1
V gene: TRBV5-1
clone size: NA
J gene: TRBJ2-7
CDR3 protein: CASRPGQGYEQYF
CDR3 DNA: TGCGCCAGCAGACCCGGACAGGGATACGAGCAGTACTTC

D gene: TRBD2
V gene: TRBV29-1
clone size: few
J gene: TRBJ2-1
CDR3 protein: CSVVRLAGGGNEQFF
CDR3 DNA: TGCAGCGTTGTTCGACTAGCGGGAGGTGGCAATGAGCAGTTCTTC

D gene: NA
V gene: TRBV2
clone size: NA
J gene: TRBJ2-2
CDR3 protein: CASRDTGELFF
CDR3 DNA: TGTGCCAGCAGAGACACCGGGGAGCTGTTTTTT

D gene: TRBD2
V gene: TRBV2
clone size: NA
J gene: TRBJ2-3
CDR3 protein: CASTAGGWTDTQYF
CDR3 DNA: TGTGCCAGCACGGCGGGAGGGTGGACAGATACGCAGTATTTT

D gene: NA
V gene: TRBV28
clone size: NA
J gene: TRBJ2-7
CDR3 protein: CASSLGQGNYEQYF
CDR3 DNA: TGTGCCAGCAGTTTGGGTCAGGGAAACTACGAGCAGTACTTC

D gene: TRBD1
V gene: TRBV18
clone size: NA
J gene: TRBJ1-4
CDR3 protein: CASSPFDRATNEKLFF
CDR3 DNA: TGTGCCAGCTCACCCTTCGACAGGGCAACTAATGAAAAACTGTTTTTT

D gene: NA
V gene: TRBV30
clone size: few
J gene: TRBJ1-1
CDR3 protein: CAWSVQTNTEAFF
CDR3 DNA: TGTGCCTGGAGTGTACAGACTAACACTGAAGCTTTCTTT

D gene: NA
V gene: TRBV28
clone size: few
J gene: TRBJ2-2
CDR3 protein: CASSRGTANTGELFF
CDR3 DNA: TGTGCCAGCAGCCGGGGGACAGCGAACACCGGGGAGCTGTTTTTT

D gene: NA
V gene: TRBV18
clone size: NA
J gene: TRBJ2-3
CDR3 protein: CASSPATISTDTQYF
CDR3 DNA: TGTGCCAGCTCACCTGCTACCATAAGCACAGATACGCAGTATTTT

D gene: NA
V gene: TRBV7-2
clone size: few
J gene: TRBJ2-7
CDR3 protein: CASSFTGLLNVYEQYF
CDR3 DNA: TGTGCCAGCAGCTTTACGGGCCTCCTAAATGTCTACGAGCAGTACTTC

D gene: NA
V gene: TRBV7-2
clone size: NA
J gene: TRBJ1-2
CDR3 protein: CASSPRWLGGYTF
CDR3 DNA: TGTGCCAGCAGCCCCCGGTGGCTGGGCGGCTACACCTTC

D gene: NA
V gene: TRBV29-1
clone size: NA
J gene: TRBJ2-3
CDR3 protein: CSVVSPQGTGTQYF
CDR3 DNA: TGCAGCGTTGTTTCCCCACAGGGTACGGGAACGCAGTATTTT

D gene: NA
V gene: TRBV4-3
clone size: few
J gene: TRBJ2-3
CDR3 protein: CASSQDQAGSTDTQYF
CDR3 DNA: TGCGCCAGCAGCCAAGACCAGGCCGGTAGCACAGATACGCAGTATTTT

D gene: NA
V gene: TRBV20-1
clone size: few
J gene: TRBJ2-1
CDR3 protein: CSASNGDLQFF
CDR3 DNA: TGCAGTGCTAGTAACGGAGATCTGCAGTTCTTC

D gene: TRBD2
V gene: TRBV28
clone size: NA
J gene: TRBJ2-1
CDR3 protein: CASRPGTNNEQFF
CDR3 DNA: TGTGCCAGCAGGCCCGGGACTAACAATGAGCAGTTCTTC

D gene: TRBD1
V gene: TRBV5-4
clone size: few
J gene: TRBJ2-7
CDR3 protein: CASSPNPGTVYEQYF
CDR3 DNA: TGTGCCAGCAGCCCCAACCCCGGGACAGTCTACGAGCAGTACTTC

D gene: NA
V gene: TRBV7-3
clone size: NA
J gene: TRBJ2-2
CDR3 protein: CASSTGGALNTGELFF
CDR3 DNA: TGTGCCAGCAGCACTGGCGGAGCCTTAAACACCGGGGAGCTGTTTTTT

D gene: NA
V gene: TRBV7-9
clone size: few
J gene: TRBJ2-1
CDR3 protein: CASSLVFPSKAFF
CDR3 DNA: TGTGCCAGCAGCTTAGTCTTTCCGAGCAAAGCGTTCTTC

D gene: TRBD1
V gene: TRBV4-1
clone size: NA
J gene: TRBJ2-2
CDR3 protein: CASSQGRATGHVGELFF
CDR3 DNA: TGCGCCAGCAGCCAAGGGCGTGCGACAGGGCACGTCGGGGAGCTGTTTTTT